There are many counts of the clone carrying this TCR beta chain. CDR3 length equals 15 residues. The V gene's germline CDR1 is MNHEY and CDR2 SVGAGI. V was shortened by 4 bases and J by 2 bases, with 15 bases between the two germline ends. A single record per CDR3 protein comes from TCRdb applying MiXCR to the 5' RACE reads. The profile shows 15,000 to 20,000 distinct CDR3 sequences, about 14% of them singletons. The data derive from a study of neurological immune-mediated disorders. The clonotype was recovered from a woman aged 60-70 years with HTLV-1-associated myelopathy (HAM/TSP). The sample taken for sequencing was CD4+ T cells from blood. This sequence joins TRBV6-5 and TRBJ2-7; TRBD1 might be the D (6 bases). Written as DNA, the CDR3 is TGTGCCAGCAGTTTGCGGCAGGGGATAGCCTACGAGCAGTACTTC. Encoded protein: CASSLRQGIAYEQYF.